What follows are 7 T cell receptor beta chains derived from one specimen sequenced in a study of OX40 agonist ivuxolimab in advanced cancers. The assay was immunoSEQ multiplex PCR, and TCRdb's table has in-frame clones only and misses some. The data contain more than 70,000 clones, roughly nine tenths of them singletons. The sample here was CD4+ or CD8+ T cells sorted from blood, taken in a trial of the OX40 agonist ivuxolimab. Receptors were obtained from an adult with an advanced solid tumor such as melanoma, head and neck, liver or kidney cancer.

The chain carries TRBV19 and TRBJ1-2; possibly TRBD1 for D (6 bases). V was trimmed by 8 bases and J by 3 bases, leaving 19 bases between them. Per germline, CDR1 LNHDA and CDR2 SQIVND (reference sequence). This CDR3 region has 15 residues. The DNA for the CDR3 is TGTGCCAGTCACCGAGGGGCAGGGGACTACTATGGCTACACCTTC. Protein: CASHRGAGDYYGYTF.

The rearrangement links TRBV5-6 to TRBJ1-3; D remains unclear. This CDR3 is built from 12 residues. Trimming pared 2 bases from V and 2 bases from J, leaving 2 bases between. Germline V gene data show CDR1 as SGHDT and CDR2 as YYEEEE. The CDR3 here is CASSFTGNTIYF. CDR3 DNA sequence: TGTGCCAGCAGCTTTACTGGAAACACCATATATTTT.

The chain employs TRBV30 and TRBJ1-6, with 7 bases aligning to TRBD1. CDR1 and CDR2 from the germline V gene are GTSNPN and SVGIG (reference sequence). This CDR3 is 14 amino acids long. The CDR3 DNA reads as TGTGCTTTGGAAGGGGGACAGAAAAATTCACCCCTCCACTTT. Its translation: CALEGGQKNSPLHF.

V is TRBV4-1 and J is TRBJ2-7, with 7 bases fitting TRBD2. The CDR3 length is 16 residues. Germline V CDR1 and CDR2: MGHRA, YSYEKL. Losses at the gene ends were 3 bases for V and 4 bases for J; bases not matched to a gene: 12. CDR3 coding DNA: TGCGCCAGCAGCCAGGACAAGGGCTTAGCGGGTTACGAGCAGTACTTC. Amino acids: CASSQDKGLAGYEQYF.

The rearrangement links TRBV28 to TRBJ1-1, with TRBD1 identical over 9 bases. Trimming took 2 bases from V and 4 from J; bases not matched to a gene: 8. CDR3 size: 16 residues. Germline assignment: CDR1 MDHEN and CDR2 SYDVKM. The CDR3 is CASSLRTGDGGTEAFF. The CDR3 region has the DNA TGTGCCAGCAGTTTAAGGACAGGGGACGGGGGCACTGAAGCTTTCTTT.

The chain links TRBV18 to TRBJ1-3; D uncertain. In germline, CDR1 is KGHSH, CDR2 LQKENI. The V and J ends lost 3 bases and 1 base respectively, with 10 bases between them. The length of the CDR3 is 15 residues. The CDR3 DNA follows: TGTGCCAGCTCACCGGGGTCCGTGTCTGGAAACACCATATATTTT. This codes for CASSPGSVSGNTIYF.

This clone was detected a few times. The gene calls are TRBV29-1 and TRBJ1-1, with a weak D call TRBD1 (5 bases). The ends were cut back, 1 base at V and 5 bases at J, with 14 bases in the middle. The CDR3 consists of 14 residues. Germline CDR1 reads SQVTM; CDR2 reads ANQGSEA. The CDR3 loop reads CSVEVGWRGTEAFF. In nucleotides, the CDR3 is TGCAGCGTTGAAGTAGGATGGAGGGGAACTGAAGCTTTCTTT.